Described below is a single TCR beta chain sequence and its context. All enrollees were roughly 18 to 89 years old and from about two dozen US areas. Assignment of participants to cohorts was predicated upon participant-reported clinical history. The recovered donors of Cohort 3 showed two negative PCRs, clearance, or symptom resolution. Here immunoSEQ multiplex PCR was the method, and the copy in TCRdb shows in-frame clones only, minus some. This table holds 150,000 to 190,000 clones, around 80% found once. This specimen belongs to a study of blood T cell repertoires in COVID-19. Study-wide background: The samples span acute and convalescent COVID-19 from the United States, Italy and Spain.

This CDR3 has 13 residues. The germline gives CDR1 SQVTM, CDR2 ANQGSEA. Trimming pared 3 bases from V and 11 bases from J, leaving 19 bases between. This clonotype was sampled from a man between 50 and 59 years old who had recovered from COVID-19. The rearrangement uses TRBV29-1 and TRBJ1-2; possibly TRBD1 for D (5 bases). The sequencing input was PBMCs or T cells enriched from blood (not recorded which). CDR3 nucleotides: TGCAGCGTTGAGCCTCCGGGACGGACTAAGTACACCTTC. Its translation is CSVEPPGRTKYTF.